This TCR beta chain was sequenced during a study of glioma-infiltrating T cells after dendritic cell vaccination. Study overall: The vaccine used monocyte-derived dendritic cells pulsed overnight with autologous tumor lysate.

Sequenced by immunoSEQ multiplex PCR; TCRdb stores in-frame clones only, minus some. The sample holds roughly 100,000 clones, around 85% seen once. Before vaccination, two weeks after the third vaccination, and at progression, PBMC were collected. Of note for this clone: The antigen is unknown.

The study's findings and limits: No direct clonality-survival link was found; a diverse polyclonal response may matter. Only a small number of patients had complete blood and tumor samples.

The germline V gene has CDR1 LNHDA and CDR2 SQIVND (reference sequence). V lost 8 bases, J lost 6 bases, and 11 bases lay in between. The CDR3 runs to 13 residues. The sample here was blood, taken before dendritic cell vaccination. The TCR comes from a human donor with glioblastoma. The gene calls are TRBV19 and TRBJ1-6; TRBD1 might be the D (6 bases). The CDR3 loop is CASQGSFNSPLHF. The CDR3 region has the DNA TGTGCCAGTCAGGGGAGTTTTAATTCACCCCTCCACTTT.